This TCR beta chain is drawn from a study of immune evolution from preneoplasia to lung adenocarcinoma. Study in general: HLA loss of heterozygosity: about 7% AIS, more than 14% MIA, around 33% ADC, none AAH.

Resections took place in Japan or China from about 2014 to 2017. After pathologic assessment, macro-dissection selected premalignant or tumor cells for extraction. Trimming cost V 5 bases and J 2 bases, with 23 bases left between them. The length of the CDR3 is 18 residues. Study findings and constraints: Clonality was highest in normal lung, lower in later-stage lesions apparently.

This clone has a handful of counts. The antigen is unknown. This table comes from immunoSEQ multiplex PCR, and its TCRdb copy is limited to in-frame clones, with some not included. The sample has 2,500 to 3,500 clones, around 90% seen once; the top ten hold about 4%. This clonotype was sampled from a person between 65 and 80 years old with invasive lung adenocarcinoma. Sequencing used FFPE invasive lung adenocarcinoma tissue. The rearrangement links TRBV23-1 to TRBJ2-3; maybe TRBD1 (6 bases). TRBV23-1 is reported as an ORF; its role is uncertain. The CDR3 loop is CASSLRGHLSEATDTQYF. The DNA for the CDR3 is TGCGCCAGCAGTTTAAGGGGACATTTGTCTGAAGCCACAGATACGCAGTATTTT.